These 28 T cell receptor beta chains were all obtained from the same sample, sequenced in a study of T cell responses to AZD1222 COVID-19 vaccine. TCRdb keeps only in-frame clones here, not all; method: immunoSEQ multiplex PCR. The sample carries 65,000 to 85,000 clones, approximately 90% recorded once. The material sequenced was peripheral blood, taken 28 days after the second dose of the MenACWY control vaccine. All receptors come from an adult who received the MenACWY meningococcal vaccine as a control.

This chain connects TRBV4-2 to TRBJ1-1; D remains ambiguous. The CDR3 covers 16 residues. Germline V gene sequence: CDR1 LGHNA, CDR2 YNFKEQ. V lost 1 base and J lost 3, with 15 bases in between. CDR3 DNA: TGTGCCAGCAGCCAAGGGTTTGACAAGCAGGACACTGAAGCTTTCTTT. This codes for CASSQGFDKQDTEAFF.

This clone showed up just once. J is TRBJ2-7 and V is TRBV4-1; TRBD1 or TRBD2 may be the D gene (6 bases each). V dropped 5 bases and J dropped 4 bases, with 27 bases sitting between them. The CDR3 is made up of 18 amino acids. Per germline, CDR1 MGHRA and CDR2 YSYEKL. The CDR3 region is CASSEGGSGVVSSYEQYF. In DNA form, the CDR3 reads TGCGCCAGCAGCGAGGGGGGATCAGGAGTGGTCTCCTCATACGAGCAGTACTTC.

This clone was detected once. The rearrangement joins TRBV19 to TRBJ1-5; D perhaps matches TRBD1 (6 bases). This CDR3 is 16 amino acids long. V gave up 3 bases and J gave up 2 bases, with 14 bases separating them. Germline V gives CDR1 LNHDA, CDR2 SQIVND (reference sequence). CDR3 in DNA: TGTGCCAGTAGTATGGGTCAGGGGCATCGCAATCAGCCCCAGCATTTT. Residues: CASSMGQGHRNQPQHF.

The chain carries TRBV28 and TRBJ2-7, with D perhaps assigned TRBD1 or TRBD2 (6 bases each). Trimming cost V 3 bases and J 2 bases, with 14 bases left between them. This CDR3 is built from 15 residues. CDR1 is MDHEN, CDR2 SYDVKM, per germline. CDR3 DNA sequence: TGTGCCAGCAGTTTCGTTCGGGGGCTAACCTACGAGCAGTACTTC. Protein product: CASSFVRGLTYEQYF.

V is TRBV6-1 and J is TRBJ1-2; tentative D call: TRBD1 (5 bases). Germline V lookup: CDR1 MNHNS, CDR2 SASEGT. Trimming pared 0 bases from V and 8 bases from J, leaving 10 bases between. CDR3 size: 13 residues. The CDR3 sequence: CASSEASGWGYTF. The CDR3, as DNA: TGTGCCAGCAGTGAAGCTTCAGGGTGGGGCTACACCTTC.

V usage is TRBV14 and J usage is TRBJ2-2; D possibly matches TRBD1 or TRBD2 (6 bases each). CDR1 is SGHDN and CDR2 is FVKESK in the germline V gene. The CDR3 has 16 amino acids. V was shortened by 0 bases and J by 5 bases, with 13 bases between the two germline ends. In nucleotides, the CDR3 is TGTGCCAGCAGCCAAGAGAATACAGGGAGGACCGGGGAGCTGTTTTTT. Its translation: CASSQENTGRTGELFF. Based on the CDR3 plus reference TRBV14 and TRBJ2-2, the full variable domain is EAGVTQFPSHSVIEKGQTVTLRCDPISGHDNLYWYRRVMGKEIKFLLHFVKESKQDESGMPNNRFLAERTGGTYSTLKVQPAELEDSGVYFCASSQENTGRTGELFFGEGSRLTVL.

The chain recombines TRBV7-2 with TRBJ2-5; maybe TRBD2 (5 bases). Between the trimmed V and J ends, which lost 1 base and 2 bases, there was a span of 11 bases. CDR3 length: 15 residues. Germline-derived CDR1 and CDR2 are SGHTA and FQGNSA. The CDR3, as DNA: TGTGCCAGCAGCTTAGACCCAGCGGAACAAGAGACCCAGTACTTC. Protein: CASSLDPAEQETQYF.

DNA for the CDR3: TGTGCCAGCCGTTATCTCTTAGGGGACACTGAAGCTTTCTTT. Amino acid sequence: CASRYLLGDTEAFF. The chain carries TRBV5-5 and TRBJ1-1, with a weak D call TRBD1 (5 bases). The CDR3 sequence is 14 residues long. Germline V gene data show CDR1 as SGHKS and CDR2 as YYEKEE (reference sequence). Trimming took 7 bases from V and 3 from J, leaving 16 bases between them.

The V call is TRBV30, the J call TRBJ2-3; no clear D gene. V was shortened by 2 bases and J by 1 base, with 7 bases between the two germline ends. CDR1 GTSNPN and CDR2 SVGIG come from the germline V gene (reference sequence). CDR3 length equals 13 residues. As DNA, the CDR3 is TGTGCCTGGAGTACAACAGGCACAGATACGCAGTATTTT. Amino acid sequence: CAWSTTGTDTQYF.

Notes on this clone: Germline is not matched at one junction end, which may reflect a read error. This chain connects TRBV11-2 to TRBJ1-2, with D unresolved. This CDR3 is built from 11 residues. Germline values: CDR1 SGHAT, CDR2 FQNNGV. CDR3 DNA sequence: TGTGCCAGCAGCTTAGAATTTTTGGTGGCCTTC. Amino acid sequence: CASSLEFLVAF.

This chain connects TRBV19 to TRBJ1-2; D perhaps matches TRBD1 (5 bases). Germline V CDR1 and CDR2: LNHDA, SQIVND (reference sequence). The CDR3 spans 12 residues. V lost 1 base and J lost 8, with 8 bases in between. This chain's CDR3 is CASSIGWGGYTF. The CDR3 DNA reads TGTGCCAGTAGTATAGGTTGGGGGGGCTACACCTTC.

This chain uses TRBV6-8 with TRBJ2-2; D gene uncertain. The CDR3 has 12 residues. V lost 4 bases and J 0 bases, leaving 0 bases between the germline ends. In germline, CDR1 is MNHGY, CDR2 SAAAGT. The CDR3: CASSSNTGELFF. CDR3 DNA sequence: TGTGCCAGCAGTTCGAACACCGGGGAGCTGTTTTTT.

CDR3 sequence reads: CASSHLGGLQETQYF. CDR3 sequence (DNA): TGTGCCAGCAGCCACCTGGGGGGGCTCCAAGAGACCCAGTACTTC. The rearrangement joins TRBV11-2 to TRBJ2-5; TRBD2 is a possible D gene (7 bases). The germline V gene encodes CDR1 SGHAT and CDR2 FQNNGV. The V and J ends lost 5 bases and 1 base respectively, with 14 bases between them. The CDR3 spans 15 residues.

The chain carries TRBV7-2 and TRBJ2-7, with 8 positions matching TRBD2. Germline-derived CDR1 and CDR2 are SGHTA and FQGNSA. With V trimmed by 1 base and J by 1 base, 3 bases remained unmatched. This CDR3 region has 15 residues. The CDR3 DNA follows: TGTGCCAGCAGCTTAGGGACTAGCAAATCCTACGAGCAGTACTTC. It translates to CASSLGTSKSYEQYF.

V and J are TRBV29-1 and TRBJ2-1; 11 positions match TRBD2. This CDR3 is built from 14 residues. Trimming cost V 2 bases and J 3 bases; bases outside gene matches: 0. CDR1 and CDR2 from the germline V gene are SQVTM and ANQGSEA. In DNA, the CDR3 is TGCAGCGTTGAAACTAGCGGGGGCTACAATGAGCAGTTCTTC. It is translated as CSVETSGGYNEQFF.

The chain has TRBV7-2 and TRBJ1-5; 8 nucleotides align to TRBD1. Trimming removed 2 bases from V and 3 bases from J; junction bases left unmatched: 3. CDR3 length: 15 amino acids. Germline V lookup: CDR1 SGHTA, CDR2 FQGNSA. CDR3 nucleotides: TGTGCCAGCAGCTTAAACAGGGGGAACAATCAGCCCCAGCATTTT. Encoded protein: CASSLNRGNNQPQHF.

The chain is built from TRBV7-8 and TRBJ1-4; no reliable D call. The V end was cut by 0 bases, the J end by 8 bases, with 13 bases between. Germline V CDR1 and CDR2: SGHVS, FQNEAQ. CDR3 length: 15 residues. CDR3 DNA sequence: TGTGCCAGCAGCTTAGCCGGAAGGGATTGGGAAAAACTGTTTTTT. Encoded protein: CASSLAGRDWEKLFF.

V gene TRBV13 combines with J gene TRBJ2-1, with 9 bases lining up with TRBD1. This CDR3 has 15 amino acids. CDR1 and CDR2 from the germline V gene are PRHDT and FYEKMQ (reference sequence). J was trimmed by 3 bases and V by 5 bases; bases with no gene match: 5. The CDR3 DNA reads TGTGCCAGCAGCGCGGACAGGGGAAGCTACAATGAGCAGTTCTTC. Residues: CASSADRGSYNEQFF.

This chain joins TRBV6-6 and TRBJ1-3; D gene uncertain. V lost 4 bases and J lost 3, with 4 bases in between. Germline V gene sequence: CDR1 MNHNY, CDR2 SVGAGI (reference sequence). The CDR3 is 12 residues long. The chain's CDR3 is CASSSGGNTIYF. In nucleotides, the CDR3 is TGTGCCAGCAGTTCAGGTGGAAACACCATATATTTT.

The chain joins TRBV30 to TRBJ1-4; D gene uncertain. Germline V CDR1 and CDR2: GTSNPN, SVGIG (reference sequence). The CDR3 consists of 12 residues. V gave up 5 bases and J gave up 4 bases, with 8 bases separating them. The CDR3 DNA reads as TGTGCCTGGGGGCCCATTAATGAAAAACTGTTTTTT. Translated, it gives CAWGPINEKLFF.

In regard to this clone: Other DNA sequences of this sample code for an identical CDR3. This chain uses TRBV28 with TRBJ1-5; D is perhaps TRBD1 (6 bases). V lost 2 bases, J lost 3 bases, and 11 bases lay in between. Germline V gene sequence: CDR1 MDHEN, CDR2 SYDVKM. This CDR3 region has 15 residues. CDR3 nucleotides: TGTGCCAGCAGTTTAGGGCAGGGGTACAATCAGCCCCAGCATTTT. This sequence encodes CASSLGQGYNQPQHF.

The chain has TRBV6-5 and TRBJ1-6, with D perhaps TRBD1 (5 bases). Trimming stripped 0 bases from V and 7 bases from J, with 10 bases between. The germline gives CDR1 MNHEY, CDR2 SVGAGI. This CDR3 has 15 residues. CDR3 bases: TGTGCCAGCAGTTACTCCGGGGCGGGGAATTCACCCCTCCACTTT. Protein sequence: CASSYSGAGNSPLHF.

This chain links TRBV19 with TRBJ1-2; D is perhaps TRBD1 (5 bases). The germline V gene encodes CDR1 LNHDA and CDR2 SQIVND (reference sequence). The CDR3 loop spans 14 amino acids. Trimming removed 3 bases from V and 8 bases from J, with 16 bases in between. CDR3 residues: CASSMARSRGGYTF. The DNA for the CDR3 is TGTGCCAGTAGTATGGCCAGGTCTAGGGGAGGCTACACCTTC. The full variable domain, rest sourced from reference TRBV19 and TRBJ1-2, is DGGITQSPKYLFRKEGQNVTLSCEQNLNHDAMYWYRQDPGQGLRLIYYSQIVNDFQKGDIAEGYSVSREKKESFPLTVTSAQKNPTAFYLCASSMARSRGGYTFGSGTRLTVV.

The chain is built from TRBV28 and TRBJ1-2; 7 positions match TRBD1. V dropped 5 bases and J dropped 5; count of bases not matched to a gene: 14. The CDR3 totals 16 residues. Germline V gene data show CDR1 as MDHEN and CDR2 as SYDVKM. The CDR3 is CASSTTSTGRIYGYTF. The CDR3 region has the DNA TGTGCCAGCAGTACAACCTCGACAGGGCGGATTTATGGCTACACCTTC.

The CDR3 sequence is CASRKGGRENTGELFF. The CDR3 coding sequence is TGTGCCAGCAGGAAAGGGGGACGGGAGAACACCGGGGAGCTGTTTTTT. The V call is TRBV6-6, the J call TRBJ2-2; tentative D call: TRBD1 (6 bases). Germline lookup yields CDR1 MNHNY and CDR2 SVGAGI (reference sequence). The V end was cut by 6 bases, the J end by 1 base, with 15 bases between. This CDR3 comprises 16 residues.

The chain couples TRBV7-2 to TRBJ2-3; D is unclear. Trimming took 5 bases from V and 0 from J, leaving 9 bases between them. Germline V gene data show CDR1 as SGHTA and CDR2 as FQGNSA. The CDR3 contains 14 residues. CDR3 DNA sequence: TGTGCCAGCAGCCCAGCCCACAGCACAGATACGCAGTATTTT. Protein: CASSPAHSTDTQYF.

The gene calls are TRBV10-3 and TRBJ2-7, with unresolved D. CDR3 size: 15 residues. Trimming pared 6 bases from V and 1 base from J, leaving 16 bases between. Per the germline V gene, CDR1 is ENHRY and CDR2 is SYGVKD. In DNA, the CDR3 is TGTGCCATCAGAGTCACGGATGGACCTTCCTACGAGCAGTACTTC. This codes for CAIRVTDGPSYEQYF.

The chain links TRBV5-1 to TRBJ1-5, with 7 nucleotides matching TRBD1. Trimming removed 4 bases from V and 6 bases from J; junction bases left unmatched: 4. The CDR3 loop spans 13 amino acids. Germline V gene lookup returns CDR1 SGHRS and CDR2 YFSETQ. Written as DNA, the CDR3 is TGCGCCAGCAGCCCGACAGGGACTCAGCCCCAGCATTTT. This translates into CASSPTGTQPQHF.